This is a list of T cell receptor beta chains from one sample in a study of blood T cell repertoires in COVID-19. Sequencing used immunoSEQ multiplex PCR; TCRdb keeps in-frame clones, though not all of them. The table records roughly 160,000 clones, 80% to 85% of them present only once. Sequences were obtained from peripheral blood. The receptors were sampled from a man in his 70s with active or convalescent COVID-19. The conserved cysteine and the conserved F or W are not part of the CDR3 here. A D gene is named only where the DNA matches it firmly.

cdr3_length v_call d_call cdr3_aa
12 TRBV18 TRBD1 ASSPDRASQPQH
12 TRBV2 TRBD1 ASTSDRAYQPQH
13 TRBV25-1 TRBD1 ASSLGGTGGEKLF
13 TRBV10-3 - AISERTDMNTEAF
10 TRBV3-1/TRBV3-2 - ASSSLNEKLF
12 TRBV6-5 TRBD1 ASRRTGGAGELF
14 TRBV6-2/TRBV6-3 - ASSYSVASYTGELF
14 TRBV5-6 TRBD2 ASSFTSGVSYNEQF
12 TRBV28 - ASSLGGRASPLH
13 TRBV20-1 TRBD1 SASRRGLGNEKLF
13 TRBV30 TRBD1 AWGGQVISGNTIY
12 TRBV7-2 - ASSLIDTTYEQY
13 TRBV7-2 - ASSLAIGGRTEAF
13 TRBV18 TRBD1 ASLGQDRGGTEAF
14 TRBV28 TRBD1 ASSLGSGTGGREQY
11 TRBV19 - ASFTRGTGELF
12 TRBV7-2 TRBD1 ASSLDRGGYEQY
13 TRBV5-1 TRBD1 ASSQETGLGNEQF
13 TRBV7-2 TRBD1 ASSYGTGVSNEQF
14 TRBV3-1/TRBV3-2 TRBD2 ASSQAVSGRSDTQY
12 TRBV7-2 - ASSLPRSGNTIY
10 TRBV12-3/TRBV12-4 - ASRSEGETQY
14 TRBV5-1 - ASSVGPRQLSYEQY
15 TRBV9 - ASSKGAAPAKNTEAF
12 TRBV5-1 TRBD1 ASRKTGGQYEQY
14 TRBV9 TRBD1 ASSPTGTGGWETQY
13 TRBV19 TRBD1 ASSFGQGYSYEQY
13 TRBV3-1/TRBV3-2 - ASSQVVDGSGEQY
10 TRBV27 - ASGRDNQPQH
15 TRBV19 TRBD2 ASSTRRGLEGSYEQY
16 TRBV3-1/TRBV3-2 TRBD2 ASSQDRTSGGFGETQY
14 TRBV13 - ASSPTRANFNTEAF
16 TRBV7-7 TRBD1 ASSSTRGGQGGTGELF
14 TRBV7-8 TRBD1 ASSLNRGRTNEKLF
12 TRBV30 TRBD1 AWRADRGSYEQY
10 TRBV24-1 - ATSDRDYGYT
10 TRBV28 - ASSFLSHEQY
14 TRBV5-1 TRBD1 ASSFGTGHYNSPLH
12 TRBV6-6 TRBD1 ASTLGQGPYEQY
10 TRBV19 - ASSLRSYGYT
15 TRBV6-2/TRBV6-3 - ASSPSRDKNSNQPQH
14 TRBV5-1 - ASSRTGLVNTGELF
9 TRBV18 TRBD1 ASSDGQARI
11 TRBV4-3 - ASSLTVGNEQY
15 TRBV6-2/TRBV6-3 - ASSYSIYPATNEKLF
13 TRBV9 TRBD1 ASSVVGTVYNEQF
13 TRBV5-5 - ASSFWRGTDSPLH
13 TRBV7-9 - ASSAAWAIPHEQY
14 TRBV7-3 TRBD2 ASSPAGVTGANVLT
15 TRBV9 TRBD2 ASSRTSGYANTGELF
13 TRBV5-4 TRBD1 ASRLRTGGAYEQY
12 TRBV7-9 - ASTGGTNTGELF
15 TRBV7-2 - ASSLRGGATAYNEQF